The rows below give T cell receptor beta chains drawn from one sample of a study of T-cell memory formation after mild COVID-19. TCRdb passed the 5' RACE reads through MiXCR, listing each CDR3 protein once. Of approximately 260,000 distinct CDR3 sequences listed, 16% are singletons. Source material: PBMCs or a T cell subset sorted from them (not recorded which). These receptors were collected from a man in his late teens or twenties who had mild COVID-19 (a few samples of this study predate the infection). Cell type and time point are not known. The CDR3 runs from the conserved cysteine through the conserved F or W. A D gene is named only where the DNA matches it firmly. Size is stated for part of the rows, as once, few or many counts, or as a class when the clone is expanded.

size,V,J,D,DNA,CDR3
.,TRBV12-3/TRBV12-4,TRBJ1-5,.,TGTGCCAGCAGTTCAGAAAATACCAATCAGCCCCAGCATTTT,CASSSENTNQPQHF
few,TRBV20-1,TRBJ2-2,.,TGCAGTCCTATATGGCAAAGGGGAACCGGGGAGCTGTTTTTT,CSPIWQRGTGELFF
few,TRBV10-1,TRBJ2-7,TRBD2,TGCGCCAGCAGTGATGCGGGGGACTCCTACGAGCAGTACTTC,CASSDAGDSYEQYF
few,TRBV7-6,TRBJ2-3,.,TGTGCCAGCAGCTTAGAGGTCGGGACCGCGGCAGATACGCAGTATTTT,CASSLEVGTAADTQYF
few,TRBV5-1,TRBJ2-2,TRBD2,TGCGCCAGCAGCTCCGGGACTAGCGGGGAGACCGGGGAGCTGTTTTTT,CASSSGTSGETGELFF
many,TRBV5-1,TRBJ1-1,.,TGCGCCAGCAGCTTATCTCCGTTGGGGAACACTGAAGCTTTCTTT,CASSLSPLGNTEAFF
few,TRBV7-8,TRBJ2-2,.,TGTGCCAGCAGCTTAGTTACGAGGGCAGGAGCTAGGACCGGGGAGCTGTTTTTT,CASSLVTRAGARTGELFF
.,TRBV29-1,TRBJ2-1,.,TGCAGCGTTGGTGCTCACAATGAGCAGTTCTTC,CSVGAHNEQFF
.,TRBV12-3/TRBV12-4,TRBJ1-2,.,TGTGCCAGCAGTTCCGCCCGACGGACCGGGGATTATGGCTACACCTTC,CASSSARRTGDYGYTF
few,TRBV10-3,TRBJ2-3,.,TGTGCCACCAACGTGGCGGGGGCCCGCGGCACAGATACGCAGTATTTT,CATNVAGARGTDTQYF
.,TRBV5-1,TRBJ2-1,TRBD2,TGCGCCAGCAGCTTGGAGGCGGGGGGCTCCTACAATGAGCAGTTCTTC,CASSLEAGGSYNEQFF
.,TRBV7-2,TRBJ2-1,.,TGTGCCAGCAGCTTAAGCGGAAGCTCCTACAATGAGCAGTTCTTC,CASSLSGSSYNEQFF
many,TRBV7-2,TRBJ1-1,.,TGTGCCAGCAGCTTGGACTACGGGGGCACAGAGACTGAAGCTTTCTTT,CASSLDYGGTETEAFF
.,TRBV23-1,TRBJ2-5,TRBD1,TGCGCCAGCAGTAGAACAGGGGTTCCCCAGATGTACCAAGAGACCCAGTACTTC,CASSRTGVPQMYQETQYF
many,TRBV7-2,TRBJ2-7,.,TGTGCCAGCAGCCCACAGTACGAGCAGTACTTC,CASSPQYEQYF
.,TRBV6-5,TRBJ1-4,TRBD1,TGTGCCAGCAGGAGCGAGGGGGCTGGGACTAATGAAAAACTGTTTTTT,CASRSEGAGTNEKLFF
few,TRBV12-3/TRBV12-4,TRBJ1-4,.,TGTGCCAGCAGAAAGACAGCTAATGAAAAACTGTTTTTT,CASRKTANEKLFF
many,TRBV30,TRBJ2-3,TRBD2,TGTGCCTGGAGTGTCTGGTCGGGGGGAAAGACAGATACGCAGTATTTT,CAWSVWSGGKTDTQYF
.,TRBV18,TRBJ2-3,TRBD2,TGTGCCAGCTCACCAGGGCTAGCGGGGCCTGATACGCAGTATTTT,CASSPGLAGPDTQYF
.,TRBV6-5,TRBJ2-5,TRBD2,TGTGCCAGCAGTTACTCTGCTTCGGGGGGGCCGGAGACCCAGTACTTC,CASSYSASGGPETQYF
.,TRBV19,TRBJ1-1,.,TGTGCCAGTAGTATAGTTGGGTACGGGCAGGGGCGCACTGAAGCTTTCTTT,CASSIVGYGQGRTEAFF
.,TRBV9,TRBJ2-1,TRBD1,TGTGCCAGCAGCGTAGAAACAGGGGTTAATTCGAATGAGCAGTTCTTC,CASSVETGVNSNEQFF
.,TRBV4-3,TRBJ2-3,.,TGCGCCAGCAGCCAAGAAGTTGGGGGGGCCGGGGCCACAGATACGCAGTATTTT,CASSQEVGGAGATDTQYF
.,TRBV12-3/TRBV12-4,TRBJ1-2,.,TGTGCCAGCAGTTTAGCGCTGAGGGACCATGGCTACACCTTC,CASSLALRDHGYTF
few,TRBV2,TRBJ2-7,.,TGTGCCAGCAGCCAGCAAGGACAGACTGGGGAGTACTTC,CASSQQGQTGEYF
.,TRBV30,TRBJ1-2,.,TGTGCCTGGAGTGGCGGGAACTATGGCTACACCTTC,CAWSGGNYGYTF
many,TRBV4-2,TRBJ1-2,.,TGTGCCAGCAGCCAAGAGGGGGAGAACTATGGCTACACCTTC,CASSQEGENYGYTF
few,TRBV3-1,TRBJ2-3,TRBD1,TGTGCCAGCAGCCGAAGACAGGGGATGAGCACAGATACGCAGTATTTT,CASSRRQGMSTDTQYF
few,TRBV5-1,TRBJ1-1,.,TGCGCCAGCGGCCAACAGGACTCGAACACTGAAGCTTTCTTT,CASGQQDSNTEAFF
.,TRBV5-1,TRBJ2-3,.,TGCGCCAGCAGCTTAGACAGCGTCACAGATACGCAGTATTTT,CASSLDSVTDTQYF
few,TRBV25-1,TRBJ2-5,.,TGTGCCAGCAGGGTTGGAGGGGAGACCCAGTACTTC,CASRVGGETQYF
.,TRBV4-1,TRBJ1-1,.,TGCGCCAGCAGCCAAGAGGCCAAAGGGAACACTGAAGCTTTCTTT,CASSQEAKGNTEAFF
.,TRBV6-5,TRBJ1-2,TRBD1,TGTGCCAGCAGCCCAAGGGACAGGGGGCTTCGTGGCTACACCTTC,CASSPRDRGLRGYTF
.,TRBV7-8,TRBJ1-1,.,TGTGCCAGCAGCTTAGGTGTGGGATTTGAAGCTTTCTTT,CASSLGVGFEAFF
few,TRBV2,TRBJ2-1,.,TGTGCCAGCAGTCCCGGGATGAACAATGAGCAGTTCTTC,CASSPGMNNEQFF
few,TRBV18,TRBJ1-4,.,TGTGCCAGCTCACCAAGTCAGGGATTTGCTAATGAAAAACTGTTTTTT,CASSPSQGFANEKLFF
few,TRBV20-1,TRBJ2-2,.,TGCAGTGCCCGATACACCGGGGAGCTGTTTTTT,CSARYTGELFF
many,TRBV7-7,TRBJ2-2,.,TGTGCCAGCAGCTTAGTCACGGACTTCATAAACCTAACGAACACCGGGGAGCTGTTTTTT,CASSLVTDFINLTNTGELFF
few,TRBV6-6,TRBJ1-3,.,TGTGCCAGCAGTCCGATGGGGGGAAGCGGAAACACCATATATTTT,CASSPMGGSGNTIYF
.,TRBV7-3,TRBJ2-5,TRBD2,TGTGCCAGCAGCTTAACTAGCGGGGGGGCGTCGGAGACCCAGTACTTC,CASSLTSGGASETQYF
once,TRBV6-5,TRBJ2-7,.,TGTGCCAGCAGACAGCAGGGGGGGTCCTACGAGCAGTACTTC,CASRQQGGSYEQYF